Below, 18 T cell receptor beta chains from the same sample are listed, as sequenced in a study of blood T cell repertoires in COVID-19. Here immunoSEQ multiplex PCR was the method, and the copy in TCRdb shows in-frame clones only, minus some. The sample yields about 170,000 clones, 80% to 90% seen once. The material sequenced was peripheral blood. Receptor source: a woman in her 70s with COVID-19, enrolled during active disease.

This sequence joins TRBV29-1 and TRBJ2-1; 8 bases fit TRBD1. After removal of 6 bases from V and 4 bases from J, the junction contained 2 bases not matched to a gene. The CDR3 covers 12 residues. The germline CDR1 and CDR2 sequences are SQVTM and ANQGSEA. The CDR3 here is CSVGQGYNEQFF. The CDR3 nucleotides are TGCAGCGTCGGACAGGGTTACAATGAGCAGTTCTTC.

This rearrangement joins TRBV5-5 to TRBJ2-6; a possible D gene is TRBD2 (6 bases). The germline V and J ends were trimmed by 4 bases and 0 bases, with 14 bases remaining between them. This CDR3 contains 17 residues. The V gene's germline CDR1 is SGHKS and CDR2 YYEKEE (reference sequence). The CDR3 reads CASSIAVRASGANVLTF. Written as DNA, the CDR3 is TGTGCCAGCAGCATAGCGGTGAGGGCCTCTGGGGCCAACGTCCTGACTTTC.

The V gene is TRBV2, the J gene TRBJ2-1; D is possibly TRBD1 (5 bases). Germline-derived CDR1 and CDR2 are SNHLY and FYNNEI. Trimming left V 5 bases short and J 5 bases short, with 13 bases between. This CDR3 has 14 amino acids. The CDR3 region is CASSYRQPDNEQFF. The CDR3 DNA follows: TGTGCCAGCAGTTACCGACAGCCTGACAATGAGCAGTTCTTC.

This clone showed up just a few times. V gene TRBV19 combines with J gene TRBJ1-1; tentative D call: TRBD1 (5 bases). Germline CDR1 LNHDA, CDR2 SQIVND (reference sequence). The CDR3 is 14 amino acids. With 9 bases removed from V and 1 base from J, the gap between germline ends came to 15 bases. As DNA, the CDR3 is TGTGCCAGCAGGGAGGTAGGGCAGAACACTGAAGCTTTCTTT. Protein: CASREVGQNTEAFF.

This chain connects TRBV5-1 to TRBJ1-2; D not certain. The CDR3 totals 13 residues. Germline values: CDR1 SGHRS, CDR2 YFSETQ. The V gene lost 5 bases and the J gene lost 4 bases, with 12 bases spanning the gap. CDR3 DNA sequence: TGCGCCAGCAGGCCCAGCGCGATCTATGGCTACACCTTC. Translated: CASRPSAIYGYTF.

The sample holds one count of this clone. The J gene is TRBJ1-2, the V gene TRBV24-1; D remains ambiguous. The length of the CDR3 is 12 residues. V was shortened by 3 bases and J by 3 bases, with 4 bases between the two germline ends. Germline V lookup: CDR1 KGHDR, CDR2 SFDVKD. The CDR3 nucleotides are TGTGCCACCAGTGATCGTGACTATGGCTACACCTTC. Amino acids: CATSDRDYGYTF.

This rearrangement joins TRBV11-3 to TRBJ2-1; 7 bases are shared with TRBD1. Unmatched junction bases numbered 20, after V lost 3 bases and J lost 6 bases. CDR1 is SGHNT, CDR2 YENEEA, per germline. The CDR3 runs to 19 residues. CDR3 region: CASSLAFRQGSSRTNEQFF. DNA for the CDR3: TGTGCCAGCAGCTTGGCGTTCCGACAGGGAAGTTCGAGGACCAATGAGCAGTTCTTC.

The chain is built from TRBV6-5 and TRBJ1-2, with D uncertain. CDR1 is MNHEY, CDR2 SVGAGI, per germline. CDR3 length: 12 residues. Trimming left V 6 bases short and J 1 base short, with 6 bases between. The CDR3 region has the DNA TGTGCCAGCAGCACTAATAACTATGGCTACACCTTC. The encoded protein is CASSTNNYGYTF.

The chain couples TRBV5-1 to TRBJ2-5; D is unclear. This CDR3 is built from 14 residues. The germline V gene encodes CDR1 SGHRS and CDR2 YFSETQ. Between the trimmed V and J ends, which lost 4 bases and 1 base, there was a span of 11 bases. CDR3 sequence: CASSRTTSQETQYF. CDR3 in DNA: TGCGCCAGCAGCCGTACTACGAGCCAAGAGACCCAGTACTTC.

The V call is TRBV5-4, the J call TRBJ2-3; the match to TRBD2 covers 7 bases. Per the germline V gene, CDR1 is SGHNT and CDR2 is YYREEE (reference sequence). CDR3 length: 16 residues. With V trimmed by 4 bases and J by 5 bases, 13 bases remained unmatched. The CDR3 DNA reads as TGTGCCAGCAGCGGGGGGTCCTACGCGGGAGTAGATACGCAGTATTTT. Its translation: CASSGGSYAGVDTQYF.

This clone turned up a few times. The rearrangement links TRBV5-8 to TRBJ1-5; 8 bases are shared with TRBD1. V lost 4 bases and J lost 1; bases outside the gene matches: 7. The CDR3 extends over 16 amino acids. Germline CDR1 is SGHTS and CDR2 is YDEGEE. CDR3 protein: CASSPRTGPSNQPQHF. The CDR3 nucleotides are TGTGCCAGCAGCCCCCGGACAGGGCCCAGCAATCAGCCCCAGCATTTT.

V usage is TRBV30 and J usage is TRBJ2-7; D is perhaps TRBD2 (5 bases). V lost 5 bases to trimming and J lost 2 bases, with 22 bases between them. Germline V gene data show CDR1 as GTSNPN and CDR2 as SVGIG (reference sequence). The CDR3 sequence is 16 residues long. The CDR3 is CAWCPGSPGETYEQYF. The CDR3 region has the DNA TGTGCCTGGTGCCCCGGGTCACCCGGGGAGACCTACGAGCAGTACTTC.

This chain links TRBV13 with TRBJ2-3; 15 bases are shared with TRBD2. Losses at the gene ends were 5 bases for V and 2 bases for J; bases not matched to a gene: 8. Germline V gives CDR1 PRHDT, CDR2 FYEKMQ (reference sequence). The CDR3 runs to 18 residues. The CDR3 loop reads CASSKEGLAGGPTDTQYF. The CDR3 nucleotides read TGTGCCAGCAGCAAAGAGGGACTAGCGGGGGGACCCACAGATACGCAGTATTTT. The variable domain in full, completed from reference TRBV13 and TRBJ2-3, reads AAGVIQSPRHLIKEKRETATLKCYPIPRHDTVYWYQQGPGQDPQFLISFYEKMQSDKGSIPDRFSAQQFSDYHSELNMSSLELGDSALYFCASSKEGLAGGPTDTQYFGPGTRLTVL.

The rearrangement joins TRBV28 to TRBJ2-1; 8 positions agree with TRBD2. The germline CDR1 and CDR2 sequences are MDHEN and SYDVKM. This CDR3 spans 15 amino acids. V was clipped by 5 bases and J by 7 bases; unmatched bases: 10. Here the CDR3 DNA reads TGTGCCAGCAGTCCGGTTAGCGGGAACTTAAATGAGCAGTTCTTC. This codes for CASSPVSGNLNEQFF. The whole variable domain, remainder taken from reference TRBV28 and TRBJ2-1, is DVKVTQSSRYLVKRTGEKVFLECVQDMDHENMFWYRQDPGLGLRLIYFSYDVKMKEKGDIPEGYSVSREKKERFSLILESASTNQTSMYLCASSPVSGNLNEQFFGPGTRLTVL.

V and J are TRBV30 and TRBJ1-2; the D gene is possibly TRBD1 (5 bases). Germline V CDR1 and CDR2: GTSNPN, SVGIG (reference sequence). Trimming shortened V by 2 bases and J by 5 bases, and 9 bases separated the two germline ends. The CDR3 is 12 amino acids. CDR3 sequence reads: CAWSSTGYGYTF. CDR3 coding DNA: TGTGCCTGGAGTTCAACAGGATATGGCTACACCTTC.

The chain joins TRBV28 to TRBJ1-2, with D hard to call. The CDR3 sequence is 13 residues long. Germline CDR1 MDHEN, CDR2 SYDVKM. Deletions cut 8 bases from V and 4 bases from J, with 14 bases between. The CDR3, as DNA: TGTGCCAGCGCGGGCGAATCCGTCTATGGCTACACCTTC. It encodes CASAGESVYGYTF.

The chain uses TRBV30 and TRBJ1-2, with no clear D. V shed 4 bases and J shed 4 bases, with 13 bases lying between them. CDR3 length: 13 residues. The V gene's germline CDR1 is GTSNPN and CDR2 SVGIG (reference sequence). The DNA of the CDR3 is TGTGCCTGGAATCGCGGGTTACCCTATGGCTACACCTTC. Protein: CAWNRGLPYGYTF.

The chain couples TRBV2 to TRBJ1-2; possible D gene TRBD1, 6 bases. The CDR3 runs to 13 residues. Germline assignment: CDR1 SNHLY and CDR2 FYNNEI. CDR3 sequence (DNA): TGTGCTACAAGGCAGGGGTTGAGCTATGGCTACACCTTC. It specifies CATRQGLSYGYTF.